These T cell receptor beta chains were read from a single sample in a study of early T cells in non-severe SARS-CoV-2 infection. A single record per CDR3 protein comes from TCRdb applying MiXCR to the 5' RACE reads. The sample yields about 50,000 distinct CDR3 sequences, over 9.5% seen once. The sample taken for sequencing was whole blood. These receptors all come from an adult who was a healthcare worker with PCR-confirmed SARS-CoV-2 infection or an uninfected control (not recorded which). CDR3s include the opening cysteine and the closing phenylalanine or tryptophan. D genes are given only for firm matches. The size field is filled for only some rows; it gives once, few, many or a size class.

many TRBJ1-5 TRBV4-1 TRBD1 CASSQDTPGQGAQPQHF TGCGCCAGCAGCCAAGATACCCCGGGACAGGGAGCCCAGCCCCAGCATTTT
many TRBJ2-7 TRBV20-1 NA CSARGLADTSYEQYF TGCAGTGCTAGAGGGTTAGCGGATACCTCCTACGAGCAGTACTTC
NA TRBJ2-1 TRBV19 NA CASSMILGSEQFF TGTGCCAGTAGTATGATCTTAGGGAGCGAGCAGTTCTTC
few TRBJ1-1 TRBV12-3/TRBV12-4 NA CASSSVDTEAFF TGTGCCAGCAGCTCCGTCGACACTGAAGCTTTCTTT
many TRBJ2-5 TRBV7-3 NA CASSSRPPRGETQYF TGTGCCAGCAGCTCCCGGCCGCCCCGCGGGGAGACCCAGTACTTC
many TRBJ1-4 TRBV20-1 NA CSARDTVEKLFF TGCAGTGCTAGAGATACGGTTGAAAAACTGTTTTTT
NA TRBJ1-1 TRBV5-6 NA CASSLGHLDTEAFF TGTGCCAGCTCTCTAGGGCACCTCGACACTGAAGCTTTCTTT
NA TRBJ1-2 TRBV9 NA CASSVAIRTDNYGYTF TGTGCCAGCAGCGTAGCTATAAGGACGGATAACTATGGCTACACCTTC
NA TRBJ2-4 TRBV7-8 NA CASSLARGNIQYF TGTGCCAGCAGCCTGGCCCGAGGGAACATTCAGTACTTC
many TRBJ2-2 TRBV7-9 TRBD2 CASMLAGVHPGELFF TGTGCCAGCATGTTAGCGGGAGTCCATCCCGGGGAGCTGTTTTTT
few TRBJ2-5 TRBV20-1 TRBD2 CSAKTSGGPETQYF TGCAGTGCCAAGACTAGCGGGGGACCAGAGACCCAGTACTTC
NA TRBJ2-2 TRBV14 NA CASSQQRGNTGELFF TGTGCCAGCAGCCAACAACGGGGGAACACCGGGGAGCTGTTTTTT
NA TRBJ1-1 TRBV15 NA CATSRSGANTEAFF TGTGCCACCAGCAGATCGGGGGCCAACACTGAAGCTTTCTTT
NA TRBJ2-3 TRBV5-1 TRBD2 CASTKGTSGSGTDTQYF TGCGCCAGCACTAAGGGGACTAGCGGGAGCGGCACAGATACGCAGTATTTT
few TRBJ2-2 TRBV5-1 NA CASSLRGANTGELFF TGCGCCAGCAGCTTGAGGGGCGCGAACACCGGGGAGCTGTTTTTT
many TRBJ2-1 TRBV6-1 NA CASSGQGSWNEQFF TGTGCCAGCAGTGGTCAGGGAAGTTGGAATGAGCAGTTCTTC
many TRBJ2-2 TRBV24-1 TRBD1 CATSDGTGFGELFF TGTGCCACCAGTGATGGGACAGGGTTCGGGGAGCTGTTTTTT
many TRBJ2-1 TRBV6-1 NA CASSITYNEQFF TGTGCCAGCAGCATAACCTACAATGAGCAGTTCTTC
NA TRBJ2-5 TRBV6-5 NA CASSLGARKTQYF TGTGCCAGCAGTTTAGGGGCACGGAAGACCCAGTACTTC
many TRBJ1-2 TRBV27 TRBD1 CASSPAGQGAYGYTF TGTGCCAGCAGTCCCGCCGGACAGGGGGCATATGGCTACACCTTC
many TRBJ1-2 TRBV5-6 NA CASSRLTGNYGYTF TGTGCCAGCAGCCGACTTACAGGGAACTATGGCTACACCTTC
many TRBJ2-7 TRBV4-2 TRBD1 CASSHQGQKSSYEQYF TGTGCCAGCAGCCATCAGGGACAGAAGAGCTCCTACGAGCAGTACTTC
NA TRBJ1-6 TRBV20-1 NA CSAGNRAHYNSPLHF TGCAGTGCTGGAAACAGGGCCCACTATAATTCACCCCTCCACTTT
NA TRBJ2-7 TRBV20-1 NA CSARPTSRSYEQYF TGCAGTGCCAGGCCCACCAGCCGCTCCTACGAGCAGTACTTC
few TRBJ2-7 TRBV6-5 NA CASSYLRRDRREQYF TGTGCCAGCAGTTACCTTCGGAGGGATCGTCGGGAGCAGTACTTC
few TRBJ1-2 TRBV7-9 NA CASSLIEWNGRIYGYTF TGTGCCAGCAGCTTAATAGAATGGAATGGACGGATCTATGGCTACACCTTC
few TRBJ2-1 TRBV7-6 NA CASSLDGSSYNEQFF TGTGCCAGCAGCTTAGACGGAAGCTCCTACAATGAGCAGTTCTTC
many TRBJ2-2 TRBV6-7 NA CASSYPRQASNTGELFF TGTGCCAGCAGTTACCCGAGACAGGCTTCGAACACCGGGGAGCTGTTTTTT
NA TRBJ2-5 TRBV7-2 NA CASSLSPTLETQYF TGTGCCAGCAGCTTATCACCTACACTGGAGACCCAGTACTTC
many TRBJ2-7 TRBV6-2/TRBV6-3 NA CASSPTGTYEQYF TGTGCCAGCAGTCCGACGGGGACCTACGAGCAGTACTTC
many TRBJ1-2 TRBV7-9 NA CASSHVAGIRFASNYGYTF TGTGCCAGCAGTCACGTGGCAGGAATTAGATTCGCTTCTAACTATGGCTACACCTTC
NA TRBJ2-5 TRBV12-3/TRBV12-4 NA CASSFRRETQYF TGTGCCAGCAGTTTTCGGAGAGAGACCCAGTACTTC
many TRBJ1-5 TRBV12-3/TRBV12-4 NA CASRINRGAQHF TGTGCCAGCAGAATAAATCGGGGGGCCCAGCATTTT
NA TRBJ2-5 TRBV5-1 NA CASSLATGDQETQYF TGCGCCAGCAGCTTGGCAACAGGCGACCAAGAGACCCAGTACTTC
NA TRBJ2-5 TRBV20-1 NA CSARTGQETQYF TGCAGTGCTAGAACCGGGCAAGAGACCCAGTACTTC